This entry lists 16 T cell receptor beta chains sequenced from one sample in a study of control samples from healthy donors and cancer patients. TCRdb's table, derived via immunoSEQ multiplex PCR, lists solely in-frame clones and lacks some. The sample holds approximately 150,000 clones; 94% are singletons and the top ten take 1.3% to 1.5%. The sample was blood. These receptors were collected from a woman between 18 and 29 years old in good health.

In DNA form, the CDR3 reads TGTGCCAGCAGCCACGCGACAGGGGCTGGAAACACCATATATTTT. Translated, it gives CASSHATGAGNTIYF. The chain joins TRBV13 to TRBJ1-3; 8 nucleotides align to TRBD1. V shed 5 bases, J shed 2 bases, and the junction held 5 bases outside the gene matches. Germline V gives CDR1 PRHDT, CDR2 FYEKMQ (reference sequence). CDR3 length: 15 residues.

The chain joins TRBV12-3 or TRBV12-4 to TRBJ1-1; unclear D gene. V was cut by 4 bases and J by 0 bases, with 6 bases left in between. This CDR3 is 13 amino acids long. The CDR3 region is CASSSRMNTEAFF. The CDR3 nucleotides are TGTGCCAGCAGTTCGCGCATGAACACTGAAGCTTTCTTT.

The chain combines TRBV11-3 with TRBJ2-1, with TRBD1 identical over 9 bases. The germline gives CDR1 SGHNT, CDR2 YENEEA. The length of the CDR3 is 14 residues. The ends lost 5 bases at V and 6 bases at J; junction bases unmatched: 5. CDR3: CASSPGTGLNEQFF. DNA for the CDR3: TGTGCCAGCAGCCCAGGGACAGGGCTCAATGAGCAGTTCTTC.

The chain is built from TRBV5-1 and TRBJ2-3; 8 positions agree with TRBD1. This CDR3 is built from 15 residues. V shed 3 bases and J 5 bases; nucleotides not matched to a gene: 8. CDR1 SGHRS and CDR2 YFSETQ come from the germline V gene. DNA for the CDR3: TGCGCCAGCAGCTCGACAGGGGAAGGTGGAGATACGCAGTATTTT. This encodes CASSSTGEGGDTQYF.

The V gene is TRBV25-1, the J gene TRBJ1-2; perhaps TRBD1 as D (6 bases). The V end lost 4 bases, the J end lost 2 bases, and 11 bases lay between the germline ends. Germline V gene data show CDR1 as MGHDK and CDR2 as SYGVNS. The CDR3 is made up of 14 amino acids. The CDR3 DNA reads TGTGCCAGCAGTGCGACCCAGGGGAACTATGGCTACACCTTC. Its protein is CASSATQGNYGYTF.

V is TRBV4-2 and J is TRBJ2-1; D remains ambiguous. V was clipped by 2 bases and J by 7 bases, with 9 bases between them. The CDR3 is 13 residues long. Germline CDR1 LGHNA, CDR2 YNFKEQ. The CDR3 DNA is TGTGCCAGCAGCCAATCTGTGGGGAATGAGCAGTTCTTC. This sequence encodes CASSQSVGNEQFF.

This rearrangement joins TRBV27 to TRBJ2-7; weak D call: TRBD2 (5 bases). Germline CDR1 reads MNHEY; CDR2 reads SMNVEV (reference sequence). The CDR3 extends over 15 amino acids. Deletions cut 2 bases from V and 6 bases from J, with 17 bases between. The CDR3 sequence is CASSLMSRGHGEQYF. The CDR3 DNA is TGTGCCAGCAGTTTAATGTCCCGGGGTCACGGCGAGCAGTACTTC.

The CDR3, as DNA: TGTGCCAGTAGTACCCTCAGAGCGGGTGCCTACAATGAGCAGTTCTTC. Its translation is CASSTLRAGAYNEQFF. The chain links TRBV19 to TRBJ2-1; a possible D gene is TRBD2 (6 bases). The CDR3 is 16 residues long. Trimming removed 4 bases at V and 2 bases at J, with 15 bases between. Per the germline V gene, CDR1 is LNHDA and CDR2 is SQIVND (reference sequence). The full variable domain, its missing parts supplied by reference TRBV19 and TRBJ2-1, is DGGITQSPKYLFRKEGQNVTLSCEQNLNHDAMYWYRQDPGQGLRLIYYSQIVNDFQKGDIAEGYSVSREKKESFPLTVTSAQKNPTAFYLCASSTLRAGAYNEQFFGPGTRLTVL.

This clone was recorded only once. This chain joins TRBV15 and TRBJ2-5; D is unresolved. The V and J ends lost 1 base and 1 base respectively, with 13 bases between them. The CDR3 has 16 amino acids. Germline V gives CDR1 LNHNV, CDR2 YYDKDF (reference sequence). In DNA form, the CDR3 reads TGTGCCACCAGCAGAGGTCTTCGGCAGCGCCAAGAGACCCAGTACTTC. This codes for CATSRGLRQRQETQYF.

The J gene is TRBJ1-2, the V gene TRBV19; D is unresolved. Per germline, CDR1 LNHDA and CDR2 SQIVND (reference sequence). CDR3 length equals 15 residues. Between the trimmed V and J ends, which lost 1 base and 4 bases, there was a span of 13 bases. CDR3 in amino acids: CASSIGQEAGYGYTF. The CDR3, as DNA: TGTGCCAGTAGTATAGGTCAGGAGGCGGGCTATGGCTACACCTTC.

This chain links TRBV5-1 with TRBJ2-2; TRBD1 matches 7 bases. The germline V gene encodes CDR1 SGHRS and CDR2 YFSETQ. Trimming at V came to 0 bases and at J to 4 bases, leaving 3 bases not matched to a gene. The CDR3 has 15 residues. The CDR3 here is CASSLVSGGTGELFF. In nucleotides, the CDR3 is TGCGCCAGCAGCTTGGTGTCAGGGGGCACCGGGGAGCTGTTTTTT.

This sequence joins TRBV12-3 or TRBV12-4 and TRBJ1-5, with D unresolved. The CDR3 totals 13 residues. Deletions cut 6 bases from V and 5 bases from J, with 11 bases between. In DNA, the CDR3 is TGTGCCAGCAGAGGTCAATGGGATCAGCCCCAGCATTTT. It codes for CASRGQWDQPQHF.

This rearrangement joins TRBV7-9 to TRBJ2-1; 9 nucleotides align to TRBD1. Germline values: CDR1 SEHNR, CDR2 FQNEAQ (reference sequence). Unmatched junction bases numbered 5, after V lost 5 bases and J lost 3 bases. CDR3 length equals 15 residues. The CDR3 reads CASSHRDRDYNEQFF. Written as DNA, the CDR3 is TGTGCCAGCAGCCACCGGGACAGGGACTACAATGAGCAGTTCTTC.

The V gene is TRBV18, the J gene TRBJ2-3; D gene uncertain. The CDR3 has 14 amino acids. Germline V lookup: CDR1 KGHSH, CDR2 LQKENI. Trimming took 3 bases from V and 5 from J, leaving 12 bases between them. This CDR3 is CASSPGSAKDTQYF. The CDR3 nucleotides are TGTGCCAGCTCACCGGGATCAGCCAAAGATACGCAGTATTTT.

This chain uses TRBV27 with TRBJ1-1; D is undetermined. Germline V gene sequence: CDR1 MNHEY, CDR2 SMNVEV (reference sequence). The CDR3 sequence is 15 residues long. Trimming cost V 5 bases and J 0 bases, with 13 bases left between them. In nucleotides, the CDR3 is TGTGCCAGCAGTCCCGATGAGTGGGTGAACACTGAAGCTTTCTTT. Translated, it gives CASSPDEWVNTEAFF.

CDR3 nucleotides: TGTGCCAGCAGCTTGGGTAGGGGGAATCAGCCCCAGCATTTT. It translates to CASSLGRGNQPQHF. This chain uses TRBV7-9 with TRBJ1-5; a weak D match, TRBD1 (6 bases). CDR1 is SEHNR and CDR2 is FQNEAQ in the germline V gene (reference sequence). The CDR3 length is 14 residues. The germline V and J ends were trimmed by 3 bases and 4 bases, with 10 bases remaining between them.